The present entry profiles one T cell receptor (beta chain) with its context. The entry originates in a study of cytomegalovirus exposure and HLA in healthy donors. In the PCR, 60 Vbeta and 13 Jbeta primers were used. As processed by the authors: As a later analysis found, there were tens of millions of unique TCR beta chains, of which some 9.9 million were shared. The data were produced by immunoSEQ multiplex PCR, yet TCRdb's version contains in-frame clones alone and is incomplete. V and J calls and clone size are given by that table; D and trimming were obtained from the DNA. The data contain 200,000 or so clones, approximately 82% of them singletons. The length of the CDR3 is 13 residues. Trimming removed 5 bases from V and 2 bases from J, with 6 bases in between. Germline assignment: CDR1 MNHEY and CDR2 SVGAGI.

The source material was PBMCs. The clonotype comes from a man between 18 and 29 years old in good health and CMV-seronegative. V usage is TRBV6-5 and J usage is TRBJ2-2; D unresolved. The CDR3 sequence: CASSVINTGELFF. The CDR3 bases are TGTGCCAGCAGTGTTATAAACACCGGGGAGCTGTTTTTT.